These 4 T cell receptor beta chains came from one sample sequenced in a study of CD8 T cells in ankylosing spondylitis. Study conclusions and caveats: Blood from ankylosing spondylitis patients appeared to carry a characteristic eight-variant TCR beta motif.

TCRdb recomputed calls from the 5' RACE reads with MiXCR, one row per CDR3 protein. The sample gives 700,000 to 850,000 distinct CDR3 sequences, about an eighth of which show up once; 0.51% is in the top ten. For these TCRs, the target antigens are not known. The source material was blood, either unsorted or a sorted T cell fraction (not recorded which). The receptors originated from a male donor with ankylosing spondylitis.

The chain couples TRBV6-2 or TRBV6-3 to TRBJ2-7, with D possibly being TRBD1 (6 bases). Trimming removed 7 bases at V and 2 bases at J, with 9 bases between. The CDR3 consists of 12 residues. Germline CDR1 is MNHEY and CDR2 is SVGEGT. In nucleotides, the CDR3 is TGTGCCAGCAAGGACAGTGCCTACGAGCAGTACTTC. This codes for CASKDSAYEQYF.

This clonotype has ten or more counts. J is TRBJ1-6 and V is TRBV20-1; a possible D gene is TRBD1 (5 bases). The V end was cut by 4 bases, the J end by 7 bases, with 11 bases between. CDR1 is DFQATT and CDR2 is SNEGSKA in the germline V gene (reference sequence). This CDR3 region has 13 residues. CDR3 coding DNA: TGCAGTGCTATCCGGGACTTCAATTCACCCCTCCACTTT. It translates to CSAIRDFNSPLHF.

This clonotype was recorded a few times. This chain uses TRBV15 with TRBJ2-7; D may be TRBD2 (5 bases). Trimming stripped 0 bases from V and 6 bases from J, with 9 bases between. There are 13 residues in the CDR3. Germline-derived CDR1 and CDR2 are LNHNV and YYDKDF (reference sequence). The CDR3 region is CATSRDSAGEQYF. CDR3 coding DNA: TGTGCCACCAGCAGAGATAGCGCGGGCGAGCAGTACTTC.

The CDR3 reads CSATVKSNQPQHF. In DNA, the CDR3 is TGCAGTGCTACCGTGAAGAGCAATCAGCCCCAGCATTTT. The chain has TRBV20-1 and TRBJ1-5; D is unresolved. V was clipped by 4 bases and J by 1 base, with 8 bases between them. Germline loops: CDR1 DFQATT, CDR2 SNEGSKA (reference sequence). The CDR3 is 13 amino acids.